This T cell receptor (beta chain) was recorded in a study of T cells in localized non-small cell lung cancer. Study conclusions and caveats: Heterogeneity stays possible, as sequencing covered only one tumor region. Of the tissues analyzed, uninvolved adjacent lung showed maximal T cell clonality, greater than tumor. A median of approximately 57 clones ranked among the top 100 in tumor appeared in adjacent lung.

Taken at least 2 cm from the tumor margin, the adjacent lung showed no atypia. This CDR3 spans 14 amino acids. Germline V gene lookup returns CDR1 SGHDN and CDR2 FVKESK. V lost 5 bases and J 2 bases, leaving 10 bases between the germline ends. Measured with immunoSEQ multiplex PCR; TCRdb has only the in-frame clones, and not every one. The repertoire holds around 1,500 clones, 20% to 25% seen once, with approximately 12% in the top ten. On this clone: Its antigen is unknown.

This sequence originates from a woman aged 40-69 years with stage I lung adenocarcinoma. The chain combines TRBV14 with TRBJ1-3; D unclear. The sample consisted of normal lung tissue next to the tumor, taken before any cancer treatment. The CDR3 nucleotides read TGTGCCAGCAGCACCATCAGGCCTGGAAACACCATATATTTT. This translates into CASSTIRPGNTIYF.